The clone carrying this TCR beta chain was observed many times. The antigen is not known. These data originate in a study of T-cell memory formation after mild COVID-19. Study background: There were largely donor-specific TCR clusters.

Study-level points and caveats: Clones contracting over day 15 to 85 were CD4/CD8 balanced, with later expanders leaning CD4+. Those CD4+ clones that contracted were mainly in CM and EM (CD8+ ones in EMRA).

The CDR3 has 13 residues. V lost 4 bases and J lost 6, with 13 bases in between. Germline CDR1 is SGHRS and CDR2 is YFSETQ. A 5'RACE reaction primed in the constant segment made cDNA libraries of TCR alpha and TCR beta, and these carried sample barcodes and UMIs. TCRdb passed the 5' RACE reads through MiXCR, listing each CDR3 protein once. The sample carries approximately 300,000 distinct CDR3 sequences, 15% to 20% recorded once. The sample was PBMCs or a T cell subset sorted from them (not recorded which). This clonotype was obtained from a man aged 18 to 30 who had mild COVID-19 (a few samples of this study predate the infection). Cell type and time point are not known. V and J are TRBV5-1 and TRBJ1-2, with D possibly matching TRBD1 (5 bases). This chain's CDR3 is CASSTGTANGYTF. The DNA for the CDR3 is TGCGCCAGCAGCACCGGGACGGCGAATGGCTACACCTTC.